Shown below are 32 T cell receptor beta chains from a single sample sequenced in a study of T cell repertoires in cytomegalovirus infection. TCRdb called the reads again in MiXCR, with one record for every CDR3 protein. The sample carries fewer than 900,000 distinct CDR3 sequences, about 29% recorded once. The antigens of these receptors remain unknown. This material consisted of cultured CD8+ T cells from PBMCs, taken from culture after CMV antigen stimulation. The receptors were gathered from a human donor in good health (CMV status not recorded). Some clones in this sample may be carry-over from other donors' samples.

The chain employs TRBV5-1 and TRBJ2-3; D uncertain. CDR1 and CDR2 (germline): SGHRS, YFSETQ. Trimming cost V 0 bases and J 4 bases, with 12 bases left between them. This CDR3 region has 15 residues. The CDR3 spells CASSLALGISDTQYF. CDR3 coding DNA: TGCGCCAGCAGCTTGGCCCTGGGGATATCAGATACGCAGTATTTT.

This chain links TRBV11-2 with TRBJ1-1; tentatively, D is TRBD1 (6 bases). The CDR3 runs to 15 residues. The germline V gene has CDR1 SGHAT and CDR2 FQNNGV. V lost 0 bases, J lost 1 base, and 9 bases lay in between. CDR3 residues: CASSLDPTGNTEAFF. The CDR3 DNA sequence: TGTGCCAGCAGCTTAGACCCGACAGGGAACACTGAAGCTTTCTTT.

In its sample, this clonotype was seen a few times. The chain links TRBV10-3 to TRBJ1-2; D possibly corresponds to TRBD1 (5 bases). Per the germline V gene, CDR1 is ENHRY and CDR2 is SYGVKD. The CDR3 runs to 15 residues. V was trimmed by 4 bases and J by 2 bases, leaving 14 bases between them. The CDR3 bases are TGTGCCATCAGTGGACCCCGACAGAACAACTATGGCTACACCTTC. Amino acid sequence: CAISGPRQNNYGYTF.

Only a few counts were recorded for this clonotype. The gene calls are TRBV7-6 and TRBJ2-5; D is ambiguous. The length of the CDR3 is 13 residues. Trimming removed 2 bases at V and 3 bases at J, with 7 bases between. Germline assignment: CDR1 SGHVS and CDR2 FNYEAQ. The CDR3 region is CASSLYLEETQYF. CDR3 in DNA: TGTGCCAGCAGCTTATACTTGGAAGAGACCCAGTACTTC.

The table lists this clonotype with a count of one. No conserved phenylalanine or tryptophan ends this CDR3, so it is likely a read error. The rearrangement joins TRBV15 to TRBJ2-7; 7 bases fit TRBD1. Germline V gene sequence: CDR1 LNHNV, CDR2 YYDKDF (reference sequence). V lost 0 bases, J lost 1 base, and 6 bases stayed unmatched. This CDR3 has 16 residues. The CDR3 region has the DNA TGTGCCACCAGCAGAGATTTTGTGGACAGGTCCTACGAGCAGTACTTA. Translated: CATSRDFVDRSYEQYL.

This chain connects TRBV27 to TRBJ2-1; no firm D call. Germline CDR1 reads MNHEY; CDR2 reads SMNVEV (reference sequence). Trimming stripped 8 bases from V and 7 bases from J, with 9 bases between. The CDR3 is 11 residues long. The CDR3 nucleotides read TGTGCCAGCGGCCCGGAAAATGAGCAGTTCTTC. Protein sequence: CASGPENEQFF.

V gene TRBV5-8 combines with J gene TRBJ2-7; 8 nucleotides align to TRBD1. Germline CDR1 reads SGHTS; CDR2 reads YDEGEE. This CDR3 contains 17 residues. V was clipped by 0 bases and J by 2 bases; unmatched bases: 10. The CDR3 DNA reads as TGTGCCAGCAGCTTGGGCCGCAGGGGGCCGAAACCCTACGAGCAGTACTTC. Amino acids: CASSLGRRGPKPYEQYF.

The J gene is TRBJ2-1, the V gene TRBV4-1; 10 bases fit TRBD2. After removal of 3 bases from V and 4 bases from J, the junction contained 3 bases not matched to a gene. This CDR3 has 15 amino acids. Germline V gene sequence: CDR1 MGHRA, CDR2 YSYEKL. The CDR3 nucleotides read TGCGCCAGCAGCCACCAGCGGGGGGGTTACAATGAGCAGTTCTTC. Protein: CASSHQRGGYNEQFF.

Only one count was recorded for this clonotype. The chain links TRBV27 to TRBJ1-2, with TRBD1 matching 9 bases. CDR3 length equals 17 residues. V lost 6 bases to trimming and J lost 8 bases; unmatched junction nucleotides: 19. Germline values: CDR1 MNHEY, CDR2 SMNVEV (reference sequence). The CDR3: CASRPPGQGPALEGYTF. The CDR3 coding sequence is TGTGCCAGCAGGCCTCCGGGACAGGGCCCCGCGTTGGAGGGCTACACCTTC.

This clonotype was detected a few times. V and J are TRBV6-5 and TRBJ2-3, with 7 bases aligning to TRBD2. V gave up 8 bases and J gave up 6 bases; unmatched junction bases: 5. This CDR3 is built from 12 residues. CDR1 is MNHEY, CDR2 SVGAGI, per germline. The DNA for the CDR3 is TGTGCCAGCGGGAAGGGAGGGGATACGCAGTATTTT. It translates to CASGKGGDTQYF.

This clonotype was found a few times. The rearrangement links TRBV19 to TRBJ1-3; D gene unclear. V was cut by 10 bases and J by 2 bases, with 15 bases left in between. CDR3 length: 14 residues. CDR1 is LNHDA, CDR2 SQIVND, per germline (reference sequence). The CDR3 loop reads CATLPTLAGNTIYF. The CDR3, as DNA: TGTGCCACCTTACCTACCCTCGCTGGAAACACCATATATTTT.

The V and J genes are TRBV7-8 and TRBJ2-1; 8 bases match TRBD2. The trim removed 0 bases at V and 0 bases at J, leaving 4 bases unmatched. The CDR3 runs to 17 residues. In germline, CDR1 is SGHVS, CDR2 FQNEAQ. CDR3 nucleotide sequence: TGTGCCAGCAGCTTAGCGCTGAGCGGGAGCTCCTACAATGAGCAGTTCTTC. As protein: CASSLALSGSSYNEQFF. Based on the CDR3 plus reference TRBV7-8 and TRBJ2-1, the full variable domain is GAGVSQSPRYKVAKRGQDVALRCDPISGHVSLFWYQQALGQGPEFLTYFQNEAQLDKSGLPSDRFFAERPEGSVSTLKIQRTQQEDSAVYLCASSLALSGSSYNEQFFGPGTRLTVL.

This clonotype was observed a handful of times. The rearrangement joins TRBV10-3 to TRBJ2-7; 8 bases are shared with TRBD2. CDR3 size: 14 residues. The germline V gene encodes CDR1 ENHRY and CDR2 SYGVKD. The V gene end was trimmed by 8 bases and the J gene end by 0 bases; junction bases not matched to a gene: 6. The CDR3 DNA follows: TGTGCCATCGGGGAAGCGGGGGCCTCCTACGAGCAGTACTTC. Encoded protein: CAIGEAGASYEQYF.

V gene TRBV20-1 combines with J gene TRBJ1-2, with 10 positions matching TRBD1. Trimming removed 6 bases from V and 3 bases from J; junction bases left unmatched: 13. The CDR3 runs to 16 residues. The germline V gene has CDR1 DFQATT and CDR2 SNEGSKA (reference sequence). The DNA of the CDR3 is TGCAGTGCGCTTCTCCCAGGACAGGGGGTATACTATGGCTACACCTTC. Translation gives CSALLPGQGVYYGYTF.

The CDR3 DNA is TGCGCCAGCAGCCCGAACGGGTTACGGTATGGCTACACCTTC. This codes for CASSPNGLRYGYTF. The V and J genes are TRBV4-3 and TRBJ1-2; D not resolved. Germline V gene data show CDR1 as LGHNA and CDR2 as YSLEER. The CDR3 spans 14 residues. Trimming pared 4 bases from V and 5 bases from J, leaving 14 bases between.

This clonotype has a handful of counts. The CDR3 sequence: CASSYWLGTGTYEQYF. CDR3 DNA sequence: TGTGCCAGCAGTTACTGGTTGGGGACAGGGACCTACGAGCAGTACTTC. This chain uses TRBV6-6 with TRBJ2-7, with TRBD1 matching over 9 bases. V dropped 1 base and J dropped 2; count of bases not matched to a gene: 6. The CDR3 consists of 16 residues. Germline loops: CDR1 MNHNY, CDR2 SVGAGI (reference sequence).

This clonotype occurred a few times. The chain uses TRBV4-3 and TRBJ1-2, with TRBD1 matching over 7 bases. Germline-derived CDR1 and CDR2 are LGHNA and YSLEER. Germline trimming cut 5 bases from V and 4 bases from J; bases unmatched to any gene: 10. CDR3 size: 15 residues. CDR3 nucleotides: TGCGCCAGCAGCGGCCGACAGGGCGGCGGCTATGGCTACACCTTC. Its protein product is CASSGRQGGGYGYTF.

The chain links TRBV19 to TRBJ2-1; the match to TRBD1 covers 9 bases. The CDR3 totals 15 residues. CDR1 is LNHDA, CDR2 SQIVND, per germline (reference sequence). With 5 bases clipped from V and 4 bases from J, the junction kept 6 bases outside the gene matches. The CDR3: CASSSDRGGYNEQFF. The CDR3, as DNA: TGTGCCAGTAGTTCGGACAGGGGAGGGTACAATGAGCAGTTCTTC.

This clonotype was counted ten times or more. The CDR3 region is CASSLVTGGRETQYF. The CDR3 DNA sequence: TGTGCCAGCAGCTTAGTGACGGGGGGCCGAGAGACCCAGTACTTC. V gene TRBV7-6 combines with J gene TRBJ2-5; D might be TRBD2 (7 bases). The CDR3 loop spans 15 amino acids. Trimming pared 1 base from V and 4 bases from J, leaving 13 bases between. CDR1 is SGHVS and CDR2 is FNYEAQ in the germline V gene.

The chain recombines TRBV14 with TRBJ1-4; TRBD1 matches at 10 bases. The CDR3 consists of 17 residues. The V gene's germline CDR1 is SGHDN and CDR2 FVKESK. J was trimmed by 8 bases and V by 0 bases; bases with no gene match: 9. CDR3 bases: TGTGCCAGCAGCCAAGAAAGACCGGGACAGGGGAAAGAAAAACTGTTTTTT. Translating it yields CASSQERPGQGKEKLFF.

CDR3 nucleotide sequence: TGTGCCATCAGTGAGTCAGGTCCAAACAATGAGCAGTTCTTC. Translation: CAISESGPNNEQFF. The chain links TRBV10-3 to TRBJ2-1; D call uncertain. In germline, CDR1 is ENHRY, CDR2 SYGVKD. The CDR3 consists of 14 residues. Trimming pared 0 bases from V and 5 bases from J, leaving 8 bases between.

CDR3: CATFTGELFF. DNA of the CDR3: TGTGCCACCTTCACCGGGGAGCTGTTTTTT. The chain links TRBV19 to TRBJ2-2; D is unclear. The CDR3 length is 10 residues. CDR1 LNHDA and CDR2 SQIVND come from the germline V gene (reference sequence). Deletions cut 10 bases from V and 4 bases from J, with 4 bases between.

This clonotype was detected only a few times. The chain is built from TRBV12-3 or TRBV12-4 and TRBJ2-5; unclear D gene. The CDR3 has 14 amino acids. V lost 3 bases to trimming and J lost 2 bases, with 10 bases between them. CDR3 DNA sequence: TGTGCCAGCAGTTTCTCTGGGAAACAAGAGACCCAGTACTTC. The encoded protein is CASSFSGKQETQYF.

This clonotype was counted a few times. This chain uses TRBV27 with TRBJ1-1, with D possibly being TRBD1 (5 bases). Germline V gene data show CDR1 as MNHEY and CDR2 as SMNVEV (reference sequence). The ends were cut back, 2 bases at V and 1 base at J, with 11 bases in the middle. CDR3 length: 15 amino acids. CDR3 region: CASSLGPGPNTEAFF. In nucleotides, the CDR3 is TGTGCCAGCAGTTTAGGCCCGGGGCCGAACACTGAAGCTTTCTTT.

The rearrangement links TRBV27 to TRBJ2-1; 7 nucleotides match TRBD2. CDR3 size: 16 residues. The germline CDR1 and CDR2 sequences are MNHEY and SMNVEV (reference sequence). Trimming removed 5 bases from V and 9 bases from J; junction bases left unmatched: 16. In DNA form, the CDR3 reads TGTGCCAGCAGTGCTAACCCGGGGGGAGCGTATGGTGAGCAGTTCTTC. This sequence encodes CASSANPGGAYGEQFF.

The V and J genes are TRBV19 and TRBJ2-7; 8 nucleotides line up with TRBD1. With V trimmed by 1 base and J by 4 bases, 3 bases remained unmatched. Germline CDR1 reads LNHDA; CDR2 reads SQIVND (reference sequence). The CDR3 runs 14 residues. CDR3 nucleotide sequence: TGTGCCAGTAGTATAGCGGACAGGGATTACGAGCAGTACTTC. Its protein is CASSIADRDYEQYF. Supplemented by reference TRBV19 and TRBJ2-7, the full variable domain reads DGGITQSPKYLFRKEGQNVTLSCEQNLNHDAMYWYRQDPGQGLRLIYYSQIVNDFQKGDIAEGYSVSREKKESFPLTVTSAQKNPTAFYLCASSIADRDYEQYFGPGTRLTVT.

This clonotype was found a few times. The J gene is TRBJ2-2, the V gene TRBV24-1; the D gene could be TRBD1 or TRBD2 (5 bases each). CDR1 and CDR2 (germline): KGHDR, SFDVKD. V was pared by 5 bases and J by 0 bases, with 9 bases between. This CDR3 comprises 15 residues. The CDR3 region has the DNA TGTGCCACCAGTGTCCGGGACCCGAACACCGGGGAGCTGTTTTTT. Its translation: CATSVRDPNTGELFF.

V is TRBV7-6 and J is TRBJ1-1; 7 bases match TRBD1. V trimming: 5 bases; J trimming: 5 bases; junction bases outside the gene matches: 20. The CDR3 is 18 amino acids. Germline V gene data show CDR1 as SGHVS and CDR2 as FNYEAQ. CDR3 amino acids: CASSPSRGKDPARTEAFF. The CDR3 DNA follows: TGTGCCAGCAGCCCTTCCAGGGGGAAAGACCCCGCTCGGACTGAAGCTTTCTTT.

This clonotype was seen a handful of times. The chain uses TRBV6-1 and TRBJ1-5; the match to TRBD1 covers 8 bases. V shed 6 bases, J shed 4 bases, and the junction held 8 bases outside the gene matches. The germline V gene has CDR1 MNHNS and CDR2 SASEGT. CDR3 length equals 15 residues. CDR3 coding DNA: TGTGCCAGCAGCCCCCTAGGACAGGGAAATCAGCCCCAGCATTTT. The encoded protein is CASSPLGQGNQPQHF.

V is TRBV7-9 and J is TRBJ2-1, with 9 bases lining up with TRBD2. Germline lookup yields CDR1 SEHNR and CDR2 FQNEAQ (reference sequence). This CDR3 region has 18 residues. V lost 4 bases and J lost 3; bases outside the gene matches: 13. CDR3 nucleotides: TGTGCCAGCAGCTCCCCTGAAAAGAAGCGGGGGGTCTACAATGAGCAGTTCTTC. Amino acids: CASSSPEKKRGVYNEQFF.

The chain joins TRBV5-1 to TRBJ2-1; 8 nucleotides align to TRBD2. Losses at the gene ends were 6 bases for V and 7 bases for J; bases not matched to a gene: 9. CDR3 length: 14 residues. Germline CDR1 SGHRS, CDR2 YFSETQ. In DNA form, the CDR3 reads TGCGCCAGCAAAGCAGCGGGGGATGGGAATGAGCAGTTCTTC. It specifies CASKAAGDGNEQFF.

This clonotype was found once. The J gene is TRBJ1-1, the V gene TRBV19, with a possible D match to TRBD1 (5 bases). Germline lookup yields CDR1 LNHDA and CDR2 SQIVND (reference sequence). Trimming shortened V by 8 bases and J by 1 base, and 11 bases separated the two germline ends. The CDR3 runs to 13 residues. CDR3 amino acids: CASPPQGNTEAFF. In nucleotides, the CDR3 is TGTGCCAGTCCCCCTCAGGGGAACACTGAAGCTTTCTTT.